A selection of T cell receptor beta chains follows, all from one sample in a study of T cell responses to AZD1222 COVID-19 vaccine. Assay: immunoSEQ multiplex PCR; the TCRdb copy retains only in-frame clones and omits some. The data hold 150,000 to 180,000 clones, with about nine tenths observed a single time. Sequencing was performed on peripheral blood, taken on day 0 of AZD1222 vaccination. Receptors were obtained from an adult in good health. Each CDR3 is given with its conserved first and last residue. The D gene is left open where the match is weak. Some rows have no size entry. The others give once, few or many, or a class for an expanded clone.

J gene: TRBJ1-5
V gene: TRBV2
clone size: NA
CDR3 length: 15
D gene: NA
CDR3 protein: CASSRSITGNQPQHF
CDR3 DNA: TGTGCCAGCAGTCGAAGTATTACAGGCAATCAGCCCCAGCATTTT

J gene: TRBJ2-2
V gene: TRBV9
clone size: NA
CDR3 length: 14
D gene: NA
CDR3 protein: CASSEAGGTGELFF
CDR3 DNA: TGTGCCAGCAGCGAGGCGGGTGGCACCGGGGAGCTGTTTTTT

J gene: TRBJ2-2
V gene: TRBV15
clone size: once
CDR3 length: 18
D gene: TRBD1
CDR3 protein: CATSRTTGENYYTGELFF
CDR3 DNA: TGTGCCACCAGCAGAACGACAGGGGAAAACTATTACACCGGGGAGCTGTTTTTT

J gene: TRBJ1-2
V gene: TRBV29-1
clone size: NA
CDR3 length: 12
D gene: TRBD1
CDR3 protein: CSVIGTGVGYTF
CDR3 DNA: TGCAGCGTGATCGGGACAGGGGTTGGCTACACCTTC

J gene: TRBJ1-1
V gene: TRBV7-9
clone size: once
CDR3 length: 13
D gene: NA
CDR3 protein: CASSSDMNTEAFF
CDR3 DNA: TGTGCCAGCAGCTCAGACATGAACACTGAAGCTTTCTTT

J gene: TRBJ2-2
V gene: TRBV7-7
clone size: NA
CDR3 length: 16
D gene: NA
CDR3 protein: CASSPKRTANTGELFF
CDR3 DNA: TGTGCTAGCAGCCCAAAAAGGACAGCGAACACCGGGGAGCTGTTTTTT

J gene: TRBJ1-2
V gene: TRBV4-3
clone size: NA
CDR3 length: 15
D gene: TRBD1
CDR3 protein: CASSPSLTGAGGYTF
CDR3 DNA: TGCGCCAGCAGCCCAAGCTTGACAGGGGCGGGAGGCTACACCTTC

J gene: TRBJ2-5
V gene: TRBV7-2
clone size: NA
CDR3 length: 13
D gene: NA
CDR3 protein: CASSLLVQETQYF
CDR3 DNA: TGTGCCAGCAGCTTATTAGTCCAAGAGACCCAGTACTTC

J gene: TRBJ2-1
V gene: TRBV7-7
clone size: NA
CDR3 length: 15
D gene: TRBD1
CDR3 protein: CASSLGTGGMNEQFF
CDR3 DNA: TGTGCTAGCAGCTTGGGGACAGGGGGAATGAATGAGCAGTTCTTC

J gene: TRBJ1-1
V gene: TRBV7-9
clone size: once
CDR3 length: 13
D gene: NA
CDR3 protein: CASSLVLTLGAFF
CDR3 DNA: TGTGCCAGCAGCTTAGTTCTTACCCTTGGGGCTTTCTTT

J gene: TRBJ2-1
V gene: TRBV4-1
clone size: NA
CDR3 length: 17
D gene: TRBD1
CDR3 protein: CASSQVAQGVTSLEQFF
CDR3 DNA: TGCGCCAGCAGCCAAGTGGCGCAGGGGGTCACTTCCTTGGAGCAGTTCTTC

J gene: TRBJ1-1
V gene: TRBV7-2
clone size: NA
CDR3 length: 17
D gene: TRBD1
CDR3 protein: CASSIGQGANWGTEAFF
CDR3 DNA: TGTGCCAGCAGCATCGGACAGGGGGCGAACTGGGGCACTGAAGCTTTCTTT

J gene: TRBJ1-1
V gene: TRBV20-1
clone size: NA
CDR3 length: 15
D gene: NA
CDR3 protein: CSASRAGPLSTEAFF
CDR3 DNA: TGCAGTGCTAGTCGGGCGGGCCCCTTGAGTACTGAAGCTTTCTTT

J gene: TRBJ1-2
V gene: TRBV5-1
clone size: NA
CDR3 length: 16
D gene: TRBD1
CDR3 protein: CASSLAFGQGAGGYTF
CDR3 DNA: TGCGCCAGCAGCTTGGCCTTTGGGCAGGGGGCAGGGGGCTACACCTTC

J gene: TRBJ2-2
V gene: TRBV3-1/TRBV3-2
clone size: NA
CDR3 length: 18
D gene: TRBD2
CDR3 protein: CASSQARLAVTNTGELFF
CDR3 DNA: TGTGCCAGCAGCCAAGCCCGCCTAGCGGTCACGAACACCGGGGAGCTGTTTTTT

J gene: TRBJ2-3
V gene: TRBV28
clone size: NA
CDR3 length: 15
D gene: NA
CDR3 protein: CASSLTGRGTETQYF
CDR3 DNA: TGTGCCAGCAGCCTGACAGGGAGGGGGACAGAAACGCAGTATTTT

J gene: TRBJ2-3
V gene: TRBV7-2
clone size: NA
CDR3 length: 15
D gene: TRBD2
CDR3 protein: CASRATSLGTDTQYF
CDR3 DNA: TGTGCCAGCAGAGCGACTAGCTTAGGCACAGATACGCAGTATTTT

J gene: TRBJ2-4
V gene: TRBV2
clone size: once
CDR3 length: 14
D gene: NA
CDR3 protein: CASSDSLAKNIQYF
CDR3 DNA: TGTGCCAGCAGTGACTCTCTAGCCAAAAACATTCAGTACTTC

J gene: TRBJ1-4
V gene: TRBV18
clone size: NA
CDR3 length: 14
D gene: NA
CDR3 protein: CASSPLQGLEKLFF
CDR3 DNA: TGTGCCAGCTCACCACTACAGGGTTTGGAAAAACTGTTTTTT

J gene: TRBJ1-1
V gene: TRBV19
clone size: NA
CDR3 length: 14
D gene: NA
CDR3 protein: CASIPLGVGTEAFF
CDR3 DNA: TGTGCCAGTATCCCCCTGGGGGTTGGCACTGAAGCTTTCTTT

J gene: TRBJ2-2
V gene: TRBV29-1
clone size: NA
CDR3 length: 15
D gene: NA
CDR3 protein: CSASRQTTHTGELFF
CDR3 DNA: TGCAGCGCCTCTCGACAGACCACCCACACCGGGGAGCTGTTTTTT

J gene: TRBJ1-2
V gene: TRBV6-5
clone size: NA
CDR3 length: 14
D gene: NA
CDR3 protein: CASWGMGAYYGYTF
CDR3 DNA: TGTGCCAGCTGGGGGATGGGGGCCTACTATGGCTACACCTTC

J gene: TRBJ1-3
V gene: TRBV30
clone size: NA
CDR3 length: 13
D gene: NA
CDR3 protein: CAYFSGQGNTIYF
CDR3 DNA: TGTGCCTATTTTTCGGGACAAGGAAACACCATATATTTT

J gene: TRBJ1-2
V gene: TRBV6-5
clone size: NA
CDR3 length: 16
D gene: TRBD1
CDR3 protein: CASSLSGTGDLYGYTF
CDR3 DNA: TGTGCCAGCAGTTTGTCCGGGACAGGGGACCTCTATGGCTACACCTTC

J gene: TRBJ2-5
V gene: TRBV27
clone size: NA
CDR3 length: 13
D gene: NA
CDR3 protein: CASSFWRGETQYF
CDR3 DNA: TGTGCCAGCAGTTTTTGGCGGGGCGAGACCCAGTACTTC

J gene: TRBJ2-1
V gene: TRBV2
clone size: NA
CDR3 length: 15
D gene: TRBD1
CDR3 protein: CASSADRGGHNEQFF
CDR3 DNA: TGTGCCAGCAGTGCCGACAGGGGTGGACACAATGAGCAGTTCTTC

J gene: TRBJ1-3
V gene: TRBV3-1/TRBV3-2
clone size: NA
CDR3 length: 15
D gene: NA
CDR3 protein: CASSQNQGAGNTIYF
CDR3 DNA: TGTGCCAGCAGCCAGAATCAGGGTGCAGGAAACACCATATATTTT

J gene: TRBJ1-1
V gene: TRBV3-1/TRBV3-2
clone size: NA
CDR3 length: 15
D gene: NA
CDR3 protein: CASSPRGRGNTEAFF
CDR3 DNA: TGTGCCAGCAGCCCCAGAGGCAGGGGGAACACTGAAGCTTTCTTT

J gene: TRBJ1-1
V gene: TRBV7-8
clone size: once
CDR3 length: 16
D gene: NA
CDR3 protein: CASSLVQGLSSTEAFF
CDR3 DNA: TGTGCCAGCAGCTTAGTGCAGGGGCTATCGAGCACTGAAGCTTTCTTT

J gene: TRBJ2-1
V gene: TRBV4-1
clone size: NA
CDR3 length: 12
D gene: NA
CDR3 protein: CASSQEQAGQFF
CDR3 DNA: TGCGCCAGCAGCCAAGAACAGGCCGGGCAGTTCTTC

J gene: TRBJ1-3
V gene: TRBV5-1
clone size: NA
CDR3 length: 15
D gene: TRBD1
CDR3 protein: CASSLDRGFGNTIYF
CDR3 DNA: TGCGCCAGCAGCTTGGACAGGGGATTTGGAAACACCATATATTTT

J gene: TRBJ2-7
V gene: TRBV2
clone size: few
CDR3 length: 17
D gene: NA
CDR3 protein: CASTLPRGRGGSYEQYF
CDR3 DNA: TGTGCCAGCACCTTACCCAGGGGGAGGGGCGGCTCCTACGAGCAGTACTTC

J gene: TRBJ1-5
V gene: TRBV28
clone size: few
CDR3 length: 14
D gene: NA
CDR3 protein: CASRPTRDYQPQHF
CDR3 DNA: TGTGCCAGCAGGCCTACCCGGGATTATCAGCCCCAGCATTTT

J gene: TRBJ2-7
V gene: TRBV7-9
clone size: NA
CDR3 length: 16
D gene: NA
CDR3 protein: CASSSPSGPKKYEQYF
CDR3 DNA: TGTGCCAGCAGCTCACCATCCGGACCGAAAAAGTACGAGCAGTACTTC

J gene: TRBJ2-3
V gene: TRBV19
clone size: NA
CDR3 length: 14
D gene: TRBD1
CDR3 protein: CASTQGARTDTQYF
CDR3 DNA: TGTGCCAGTACACAGGGGGCGCGGACAGATACGCAGTATTTT

J gene: TRBJ2-1
V gene: TRBV10-1
clone size: NA
CDR3 length: 14
D gene: NA
CDR3 protein: CASSEGRGINEQFF
CDR3 DNA: TGCGCCAGCAGTGAAGGTCGCGGGATAAATGAGCAGTTCTTC

J gene: TRBJ1-3
V gene: TRBV11-3
clone size: NA
CDR3 length: 14
D gene: NA
CDR3 protein: CASSLEASGNTIYF
CDR3 DNA: TGTGCCAGCAGCTTAGAAGCCTCTGGAAACACCATATATTTT

J gene: TRBJ1-3
V gene: TRBV5-6
clone size: NA
CDR3 length: 15
D gene: NA
CDR3 protein: CASSFWRGSGNTIYF
CDR3 DNA: TGTGCCAGCAGCTTTTGGCGGGGCTCTGGAAACACCATATATTTT

J gene: TRBJ2-2
V gene: TRBV23-1
clone size: few
CDR3 length: 18
D gene: TRBD2
CDR3 protein: CASSHPGLAGNPTGELFF
CDR3 DNA: TGCGCCAGCAGTCACCCGGGACTAGCGGGCAACCCCACCGGGGAGCTGTTTTTT

J gene: TRBJ2-2
V gene: TRBV2
clone size: few
CDR3 length: 13
D gene: NA
CDR3 protein: CASRGIATGELFF
CDR3 DNA: TGTGCCAGCCGGGGAATCGCCACCGGGGAGCTGTTTTTT

J gene: TRBJ1-3
V gene: TRBV5-1
clone size: NA
CDR3 length: 16
D gene: NA
CDR3 protein: CASSITGPSSGNTIYF
CDR3 DNA: TGCGCCAGCAGCATAACCGGGCCCAGCTCTGGAAACACCATATATTTT

J gene: TRBJ2-3
V gene: TRBV7-2
clone size: NA
CDR3 length: 14
D gene: NA
CDR3 protein: CASSLEGLGDTQYF
CDR3 DNA: TGTGCCAGCAGCTTAGAGGGCCTAGGGGATACGCAGTATTTT

J gene: TRBJ1-5
V gene: TRBV30
clone size: once
CDR3 length: 13
D gene: NA
CDR3 protein: CAWSGQGGQPQHF
CDR3 DNA: TGTGCCTGGAGCGGTCAGGGTGGACAGCCCCAGCATTTT

J gene: TRBJ2-7
V gene: TRBV27
clone size: NA
CDR3 length: 13
D gene: NA
CDR3 protein: CASSSLYEYEQYF
CDR3 DNA: TGTGCCAGCAGTTCCCTATATGAGTACGAGCAGTACTTC

J gene: TRBJ1-6
V gene: TRBV9
clone size: NA
CDR3 length: 14
D gene: NA
CDR3 protein: CASSVGQRNSPLHF
CDR3 DNA: TGTGCCAGCAGCGTAGGTCAGAGAAATTCACCCCTCCACTTT

J gene: TRBJ2-1
V gene: TRBV9
clone size: NA
CDR3 length: 16
D gene: NA
CDR3 protein: CASSPQTGLLPNEQFF
CDR3 DNA: TGTGCCAGCAGCCCCCAGACTGGCTTGTTACCCAATGAGCAGTTCTTC

J gene: TRBJ2-3
V gene: TRBV24-1
clone size: NA
CDR3 length: 11
D gene: NA
CDR3 protein: CATSRKDVQYF
CDR3 DNA: TGTGCCACCAGTAGAAAGGATGTTCAGTATTTT

J gene: TRBJ1-6
V gene: TRBV9
clone size: NA
CDR3 length: 12
D gene: NA
CDR3 protein: CASSVLNSPLHF
CDR3 DNA: TGTGCCAGCAGCGTACTCAATTCACCCCTCCACTTT

J gene: TRBJ1-2
V gene: TRBV6-5
clone size: NA
CDR3 length: 15
D gene: TRBD1
CDR3 protein: CASSYGTGGNYGYTF
CDR3 DNA: TGTGCCAGCAGTTACGGCACAGGGGGCAACTATGGCTACACCTTC

J gene: TRBJ2-2
V gene: TRBV6-5
clone size: NA
CDR3 length: 14
D gene: NA
CDR3 protein: CASKETANTGELFF
CDR3 DNA: TGTGCCAGCAAGGAGACAGCGAACACCGGGGAGCTGTTTTTT

J gene: TRBJ2-2
V gene: TRBV19
clone size: NA
CDR3 length: 13
D gene: TRBD1
CDR3 protein: CAGRDRNTGELFF
CDR3 DNA: TGTGCCGGCCGGGACAGAAACACCGGGGAGCTGTTTTTT

J gene: TRBJ2-5
V gene: TRBV12-1
clone size: NA
CDR3 length: 12
D gene: NA
CDR3 protein: CASSSPSETQYF
CDR3 DNA: TGTGCCAGCAGCTCCCCCTCAGAGACCCAGTACTTC

J gene: TRBJ1-5
V gene: TRBV30
clone size: NA
CDR3 length: 14
D gene: NA
CDR3 protein: CAWSNTGTHQPQHF
CDR3 DNA: TGTGCCTGGAGTAATACAGGGACGCATCAGCCCCAGCATTTT

J gene: TRBJ2-7
V gene: TRBV15
clone size: NA
CDR3 length: 14
D gene: NA
CDR3 protein: CATSRGVSSYEQYF
CDR3 DNA: TGTGCCACCAGCAGAGGGGTGAGCTCCTACGAGCAGTACTTC

J gene: TRBJ2-3
V gene: TRBV2
clone size: NA
CDR3 length: 13
D gene: TRBD2
CDR3 protein: CASRATSADTQYF
CDR3 DNA: TGTGCCAGCAGAGCCACTAGCGCAGATACGCAGTATTTT